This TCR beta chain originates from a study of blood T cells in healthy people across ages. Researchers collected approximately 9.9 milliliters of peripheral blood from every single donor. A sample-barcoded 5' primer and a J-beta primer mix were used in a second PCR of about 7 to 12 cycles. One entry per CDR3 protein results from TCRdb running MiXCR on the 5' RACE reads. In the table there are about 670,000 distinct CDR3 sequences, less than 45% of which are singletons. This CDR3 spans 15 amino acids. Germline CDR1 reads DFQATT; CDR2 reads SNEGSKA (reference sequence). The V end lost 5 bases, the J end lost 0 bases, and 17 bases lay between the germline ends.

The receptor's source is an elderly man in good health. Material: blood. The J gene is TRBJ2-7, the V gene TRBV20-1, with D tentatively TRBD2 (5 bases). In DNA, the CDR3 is TGCAGTGCTCCGCCCTCCCCCCGGGACTCCTACGAGCAGTACTTC. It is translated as CSAPPSPRDSYEQYF.